This paragraph covers one TCR beta chain sequence. The sample holds many counts of this clonotype. There is no known antigen for this receptor. Within one base of it there is no much larger clone, and no base qualities were kept. The data are from a study listed by TCRdb under 2016. Library creation used RT-PCR. The sample was run on an Illumina MiSeq. Clones were called with MiXCR by TCRdb after fastp trimmed the public reads at Q25, and only in-frame beta chains were retained. Identical CDR3 proteins give one entry, which carries the most common genes and DNA. This sample is represented by more than 600,000 distinct CDR3 sequences; approximately 14% of them were singletons. The ten most abundant clones make up around 3.3% of the sample. Measured from the cysteine to the phenylalanine, the CDR3 is 14 residues long. The kept DNA is CDR3 alone, 42 bases in frame from the first base. The trim is 10 bases for V and 7 bases for J, with a gap of 19 bases between the germline ends. CDR1 KGHDR and CDR2 SFDVKD are derived from the germline V gene.

This clonotype was sampled from a female donor in good health, serving as a healthy control. The sequenced sample consisted of memory CD4+ T cells from blood. Recombination joined TRBV24-1 with TRBJ2-1; the D call is tentative, TRBD1 or TRBD2, as each matches 5 bases. The CDR3 protein: CATAEAGTENEQFF. The bases read TGTGCCACAGCCGAAGCCGGGACGGAGAATGAGCAGTTCTTC.